The 28 T cell receptor beta chains below were found in one sample sequenced in a study of blood T cell repertoires in COVID-19. Data came from immunoSEQ multiplex PCR; TCRdb stores just in-frame clones and leaves some out. The sample includes approximately 74,000 clones, 88% of them seen just once. Sequenced: peripheral blood. The receptors here all came from a woman aged 60-75 years with acute or convalescent COVID-19.

The chain employs TRBV7-8 and TRBJ2-7, with 11 bases lining up with TRBD1. The CDR3 is 17 residues long. The V gene end was trimmed by 0 bases and the J gene end by 6 bases; junction bases not matched to a gene: 10. Germline V gene lookup returns CDR1 SGHVS and CDR2 FQNEAQ. This chain's CDR3 is CASSLASGTGGAREQYV. For the CDR3, the DNA is TGTGCCAGCAGCTTAGCGTCCGGGACAGGGGGTGCCCGCGAGCAGTACGTC.

The chain recombines TRBV30 with TRBJ1-1; TRBD1 aligns across 8 bases. CDR1 and CDR2 (germline): GTSNPN, SVGIG (reference sequence). The V segment lost 3 bases and the J segment 12 bases; nucleotides outside the gene matches: 9. This CDR3 has 12 amino acids. The chain's CDR3 is CAWSSTGVASFF. DNA of the CDR3: TGTGCCTGGAGCTCGACAGGGGTAGCGTCTTTCTTT.

The rearrangement joins TRBV2 to TRBJ2-5; 14 nucleotides match TRBD2. This CDR3 is built from 16 residues. The germline V gene has CDR1 SNHLY and CDR2 FYNNEI. The ends lost 4 bases at V and 5 bases at J; junction bases unmatched: 6. CDR3 amino acids: CASSARLAGGTETQYF. The CDR3 DNA sequence: TGTGCCAGCAGTGCACGACTAGCGGGGGGGACGGAGACCCAGTACTTC.

J is TRBJ1-5 and V is TRBV19; 8 bases fit TRBD1. Germline CDR1 is LNHDA and CDR2 is SQIVND (reference sequence). Germline trimming cut 5 bases from V and 0 bases from J; bases unmatched to any gene: 6. The length of the CDR3 is 16 residues. CDR3 sequence: CASSDRGGYSNQPQHF. CDR3 DNA: TGTGCCAGTAGTGACAGGGGTGGATATAGCAATCAGCCCCAGCATTTT.

The chain links TRBV7-8 to TRBJ2-5; 7 bases are a match to TRBD2. Looked up from germline, CDR1 is SGHVS and CDR2 is FQNEAQ. The V segment lost 5 bases and the J segment 5 bases; nucleotides outside the gene matches: 17. The CDR3 consists of 17 residues. Written as DNA, the CDR3 is TGTGCCAGCAGCCTTCGGGGGACGGGGAGGGCCCGGGAGACCCAGTACTTC. This gives the protein CASSLRGTGRARETQYF.

The V call is TRBV13, the J call TRBJ1-3; a weak D match, TRBD1 (5 bases). Germline V CDR1 and CDR2: PRHDT, FYEKMQ (reference sequence). This CDR3 comprises 14 residues. Trimming cost V 2 bases and J 4 bases, with 9 bases left between them. The CDR3 sequence is CASSLPGPGNTIYF. DNA of the CDR3: TGTGCCAGCAGCTTACCAGGGCCCGGAAACACCATATATTTT.

This chain connects TRBV7-9 to TRBJ2-1; a possible D gene is TRBD1 (6 bases). Germline V lookup: CDR1 SEHNR, CDR2 FQNEAQ (reference sequence). Trimming left V 7 bases short and J 8 bases short, with 21 bases between. The length of the CDR3 is 15 residues. The CDR3 DNA follows: TGTGCCAGCACCCCGCAGGGGATCTTTCTGGATGAGCAGTTCTTC. Translating gives CASTPQGIFLDEQFF. The complete variable domain, with remaining parts taken from reference TRBV7-9 and TRBJ2-1, reads DTGVSQNPRHKITKRGQNVTFRCDPISEHNRLYWYRQTLGQGPEFLTYFQNEAQLEKSRLLSDRFSAERPKGSFSTLEIQRTEQGDSAMYLCASTPQGIFLDEQFFGPGTRLTVL.

As DNA, the CDR3 is TGTGCCAGCAGCGGGGACAGGGGCGGGTCACCCCTCCACTTT. Its protein product is CASSGDRGGSPLHF. V gene TRBV7-2 combines with J gene TRBJ1-6, with 10 nucleotides matching TRBD1. J lost 10 bases, V lost 5 bases, and 5 bases had no gene match. The germline CDR1 and CDR2 sequences are SGHTA and FQGNSA. This CDR3 has 14 amino acids.

J is TRBJ1-1 and V is TRBV7-9; D unclear. This CDR3 contains 14 residues. V was shortened by 0 bases and J by 7 bases, with 12 bases between the two germline ends. Germline V gives CDR1 SEHNR, CDR2 FQNEAQ (reference sequence). In DNA form, the CDR3 reads TGTGCCAGCAGCTTAGCGGTTGTTGAGCTTGAAGCTTTCTTT. It encodes CASSLAVVELEAFF.

This clone has only one observation. The chain uses TRBV19 and TRBJ1-5; 9 bases map to TRBD1. Germline V CDR1 and CDR2: LNHDA, SQIVND (reference sequence). CDR3 length: 16 residues. V shed 3 bases and J 7 bases; nucleotides not matched to a gene: 10. This CDR3 is CASSIYPGQGWQPQHF. CDR3 nucleotide sequence: TGTGCCAGTAGTATCTACCCGGGACAGGGTTGGCAGCCCCAGCATTTT.

The J gene is TRBJ2-1, the V gene TRBV5-6; TRBD2 agrees at 8 bases. Trimming removed 4 bases from V and 5 bases from J; junction bases left unmatched: 8. In germline, CDR1 is SGHDT, CDR2 YYEEEE. This CDR3 has 15 residues. The CDR3 DNA follows: TGTGCCAGCAGCGCCCCCGGGACTAGAGACAATGAGCAGTTCTTC. This gives the protein CASSAPGTRDNEQFF.

This chain links TRBV18 with TRBJ2-3, with D perhaps TRBD2 (5 bases). The CDR3 loop spans 14 amino acids. Germline-derived CDR1 and CDR2 are KGHSH and LQKENI. V was pared by 0 bases and J by 6 bases, with 10 bases between. CDR3 DNA sequence: TGTGCCAGCTCACCACCAGGGTCGGGGGATACGCAGTATTTT. It is translated as CASSPPGSGDTQYF.

This chain uses TRBV7-9 with TRBJ2-1; 7 bases align to TRBD1. The ends lost 5 bases at V and 2 bases at J; junction bases unmatched: 6. The CDR3 runs to 15 residues. Germline CDR1 and CDR2: SEHNR and FQNEAQ (reference sequence). The chain's CDR3 is CASSPQGRPYNEQFF. CDR3 coding DNA: TGTGCCAGCAGCCCACAGGGGCGTCCCTACAATGAGCAGTTCTTC.

The CDR3 loop reads CASNNPGTGRLGYGYTF. The DNA for the CDR3 is TGCGCCAGCAATAACCCCGGGACAGGGCGCCTGGGGTATGGCTACACCTTC. The V gene is TRBV4-1, the J gene TRBJ1-2, with TRBD1 matching 9 bases. This CDR3 has 17 amino acids. Germline V CDR1 and CDR2: MGHRA, YSYEKL. J gave up 5 bases and V 7 bases, and 17 bases lay outside the gene matches.

The V call is TRBV7-9, the J call TRBJ1-4, with D possibly being TRBD1 (6 bases). The germline V gene encodes CDR1 SEHNR and CDR2 FQNEAQ (reference sequence). The CDR3 consists of 15 residues. Trimming left V 5 bases short and J 0 bases short, with 10 bases between. The CDR3 nucleotides are TGTGCCAGCAGCCGTTGGACAGCAACTAATGAAAAACTGTTTTTT. This codes for CASSRWTATNEKLFF.

The V gene is TRBV7-9, the J gene TRBJ2-5; 9 bases fit TRBD2. J was trimmed by 5 bases and V by 3 bases; bases with no gene match: 4. Germline V gives CDR1 SEHNR, CDR2 FQNEAQ (reference sequence). CDR3 length equals 14 residues. Written as DNA, the CDR3 is TGTGCCAGCAGCTTGGGACTAGCTCAGGAGACCCAGTACTTC. Translating it yields CASSLGLAQETQYF.

The chain joins TRBV5-1 to TRBJ2-2; TRBD2 might be the D (5 bases). CDR1 and CDR2 from the germline V gene are SGHRS and YFSETQ. Trimming cost V 3 bases and J 0 bases, with 12 bases left between them. The CDR3 has 16 residues. CDR3 in amino acids: CASSSTADANTGELFF. The DNA of the CDR3 is TGCGCCAGCAGCTCCACAGCGGACGCGAACACCGGGGAGCTGTTTTTT.

J is TRBJ1-5 and V is TRBV15; D is unclear. CDR1 and CDR2 (germline): LNHNV, YYDKDF (reference sequence). This CDR3 spans 14 amino acids. V was clipped by 3 bases and J by 6 bases, with 12 bases between them. The CDR3 sequence: CATSRATYGQPQHF. The CDR3 coding sequence is TGTGCCACCAGCAGGGCGACATACGGTCAGCCCCAGCATTTT. Full variable domain (rest looked up from reference TRBV15 and TRBJ1-5): DAMVIQNPRYQVTQFGKPVTLSCSQTLNHNVMYWYQQKSSQAPKLLFHYYDKDFNNEADTPDNFQSRRPNTSFCFLDIRSPGLGDTAMYLCATSRATYGQPQHFGDGTRLSIL.

This chain links TRBV13 with TRBJ2-7, with 9 bases that match TRBD1. Germline CDR1 and CDR2: PRHDT and FYEKMQ (reference sequence). CDR3 length: 14 residues. With V trimmed by 5 bases and J by 4 bases, 6 bases remained unmatched. The CDR3 coding sequence is TGTGCCAGCAGCCCGGGACAGGGTTTTTACGAGCAGTACGTC. Amino acid sequence: CASSPGQGFYEQYV.

The chain employs TRBV19 and TRBJ2-1, with 9 bases identical to TRBD1. This CDR3 is built from 16 residues. V was pared by 5 bases and J by 7 bases, with 12 bases of the junction left unmatched. CDR1 and CDR2 (germline): LNHDA, SQIVND (reference sequence). Here the CDR3 DNA reads TGTGCCAGTAGTCGCCCGGGACAGGGTGTCGCTAATGAGCAGTTCTTC. The encoded protein is CASSRPGQGVANEQFF.

The chain uses TRBV15 and TRBJ1-5; a possible D gene is TRBD1 (5 bases). The CDR3 totals 16 residues. Germline CDR1 and CDR2: LNHNV and YYDKDF (reference sequence). The V end lost 0 bases, the J end lost 4 bases, and 13 bases lay between the germline ends. The CDR3 nucleotides are TGTGCCACCAGCAGAGATCTGACAGTGGAGAATCAGCCCCAGCATTTT. Amino acid sequence: CATSRDLTVENQPQHF.

This clone was seen once. The rearrangement uses TRBV30 and TRBJ1-4; TRBD1 aligns across 12 bases. The CDR3 loop spans 14 amino acids. Germline trimming cut 3 bases from V and 8 bases from J; bases unmatched to any gene: 4. Germline lookup yields CDR1 GTSNPN and CDR2 SVGIG (reference sequence). CDR3 in amino acids: CAWRGTGGLEKLFF. CDR3 nucleotide sequence: TGTGCCTGGAGGGGGACAGGGGGCTTAGAAAAACTGTTTTTT.

This clone occurred a few times. CDR3 amino acids: CATVNTEAFF. DNA for the CDR3: TGTGCCACAGTGAACACTGAAGCTTTCTTT. The V call is TRBV2, the J call TRBJ1-1; unclear D gene. V was cut by 10 bases and J by 0 bases, with 3 bases left in between. From germline, CDR1 is SNHLY and CDR2 FYNNEI. This CDR3 spans 10 amino acids.

V gene TRBV2 combines with J gene TRBJ1-2; no definite D call. CDR3 length: 14 amino acids. The germline gives CDR1 SNHLY, CDR2 FYNNEI. The V and J ends lost 6 bases and 3 bases respectively, with 14 bases between them. The CDR3 sequence is CASREAWFDYGYTF. The CDR3 DNA sequence: TGTGCCAGCAGAGAGGCTTGGTTTGACTATGGCTACACCTTC.

The chain joins TRBV5-6 to TRBJ1-4, with D perhaps TRBD1 (6 bases). The CDR3 runs 14 residues. Germline loops: CDR1 SGHDT, CDR2 YYEEEE. DNA of the CDR3: TGTACTGCGGGGGCTCCCCCAACTAATGAAAAACTGTTTTTT. It is translated as CTAGAPPTNEKLFF. Looking up the rest from reference TRBV5-6 and TRBJ1-4 gives the full variable domain: DAGVTQSPTHLIKTRGQQVTLRCSPKSGHDTVSWYQQALGQGPQFIFQYYEEEERQRGNFPDRFSGHQFPNYSSELNVNALLLGDSALYLCTAGAPPTNEKLFFGSGTQLSVL.

The genes are TRBV29-1 and TRBJ1-4, with 8 nucleotides matching TRBD1. The junction had 10 bases not matched to a gene; V was cut back by 6 bases and J by 4 bases. Germline CDR1 reads SQVTM; CDR2 reads ANQGSEA. This CDR3 is built from 15 residues. The CDR3, as DNA: TGCAGCGTCGCAACAGGGGGGGCCGGTAATGAAAAACTGTTTTTT. This codes for CSVATGGAGNEKLFF.

This clone was counted between two and nine times. The gene calls are TRBV28 and TRBJ1-1; D is perhaps TRBD1 (6 bases). The germline CDR1 and CDR2 sequences are MDHEN and SYDVKM. This CDR3 contains 16 residues. V lost 6 bases and J 10 bases, leaving 27 bases between the germline ends. This chain's CDR3 is CASSPSSAGTRTGAFF. Here the CDR3 DNA reads TGTGCCAGCAGCCCCAGCTCTGCCGGGACACGAACCGGAGCTTTCTTT.

J is TRBJ2-1 and V is TRBV7-3; D remains unclear. The ends were cut back, 5 bases at V and 7 bases at J, with 12 bases in the middle. The CDR3 is 13 residues long. Looked up from germline, CDR1 is SGHTA and CDR2 is FQGTGA. The CDR3, as DNA: TGTGCCAGCAGCGTCCTTGGCGGAAATGAGCAGTTCTTC. This sequence encodes CASSVLGGNEQFF. The entire variable domain, with the rest obtained from reference TRBV7-3 and TRBJ2-1, is as follows: GAGVSQTPSNKVTEKGKYVELRCDPISGHTALYWYRQSLGQGPEFLIYFQGTGAADDSGLPNDRFFAVRPEGSVSTLKIQRTERGDSAVYLCASSVLGGNEQFFGPGTRLTVL.